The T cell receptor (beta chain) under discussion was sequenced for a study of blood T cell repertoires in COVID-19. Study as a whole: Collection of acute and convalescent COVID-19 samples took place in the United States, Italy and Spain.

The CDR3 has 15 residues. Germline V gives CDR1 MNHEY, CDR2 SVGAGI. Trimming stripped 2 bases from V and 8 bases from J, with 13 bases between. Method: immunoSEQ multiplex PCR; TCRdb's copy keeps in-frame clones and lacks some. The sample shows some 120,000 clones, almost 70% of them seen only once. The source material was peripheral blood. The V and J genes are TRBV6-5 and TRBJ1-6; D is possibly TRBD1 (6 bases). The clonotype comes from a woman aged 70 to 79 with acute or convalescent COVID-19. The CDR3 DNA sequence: TGTGCCAGCAGTTACCGGGGGGGGCCGGATTCACCCCTCCACTTT. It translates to CASSYRGGPDSPLHF.